This TCR beta chain was sequenced during a study of blood T cells in healthy people across ages. Study details: Template switching recovered approximately one barcoded beta molecule for every two T cells.

PBMCs, at least 6 million per sample, were isolated. Study-level results: Among long-lived donors, naive CD4+ cells were more numerous and diversity higher than in aged donors.

The germline V gene has CDR1 DFQATT and CDR2 SNEGSKA (reference sequence). The J segment lost 3 bases and the V segment lost 8 bases, leaving 7 bases of the junction unmatched. The CDR3 loop spans 14 amino acids. Concerning this clonotype itself: Its antigen is as yet unknown.

Alongside a J-beta primer mix, a sample-barcoded 5' primer served in a second PCR lasting 7 to 11 cycles. TCRdb reprocessed the 5' RACE reads with MiXCR, giving one entry per CDR3 protein. The sample has more than 500,000 distinct CDR3 sequences, roughly a quarter seen once. This sample was also put to use in a study of T cells of mothers and their children. According to that study: A few mothers and their six children, all healthy Caucasians, donated.

The J gene is TRBJ2-1, the V gene TRBV20-1, with 10 bases that match TRBD2. The specimen was blood. The origin of this receptor is a boy younger than 10 in good health. In DNA form, the CDR3 reads TGCAGTCCCGAGCGGGAGGGGGACTACAATGAGCAGTTCTTC. Protein: CSPEREGDYNEQFF.